These 3 T cell receptor beta chains came from one sample sequenced in a study of shared clonotypes between healthy human individuals. Only in-frame clones appear in the TCRdb table, and some are missing; sequencing was by immunoSEQ multiplex PCR. This table has roughly 1,000,000 clones, about four fifths appearing once. What was sequenced was memory CD4+ T cells from PBMCs. Subset: CD45RA-negative fraction. These receptors were obtained from a young man in good health. Some clones in this sample may be carry-over from other donors' samples.

The genes are TRBV14 and TRBJ2-1; 7 nucleotides align to TRBD2. After removal of 0 bases from V and 4 bases from J, the junction contained 12 bases not matched to a gene. The CDR3 is 18 amino acids. Germline V lookup: CDR1 SGHDN, CDR2 FVKESK. The CDR3 DNA reads TGTGCCAGCAGCCAAGATTTCCGCGGGAGAAGGGGTTACAATGAGCAGTTCTTC. Protein product: CASSQDFRGRRGYNEQFF. Drawing the rest from reference TRBV14 and TRBJ2-1, the complete variable domain is EAGVTQFPSHSVIEKGQTVTLRCDPISGHDNLYWYRRVMGKEIKFLLHFVKESKQDESGMPNNRFLAERTGGTYSTLKVQPAELEDSGVYFCASSQDFRGRRGYNEQFFGPGTRLTVL.

This chain joins TRBV5-1 and TRBJ2-2; TRBD1 matches at 9 bases. V dropped 0 bases and J dropped 4; count of bases not matched to a gene: 1. CDR1 SGHRS and CDR2 YFSETQ come from the germline V gene. There are 15 residues in the CDR3. CDR3 coding DNA: TGCGCCAGCAGCTTGGTACAGGGGGCCACCGGGGAGCTGTTTTTT. It is translated as CASSLVQGATGELFF.

Points on this clone: Other DNA sequences in the same sample also yield this CDR3. V and J are TRBV6-1 and TRBJ1-3, with D uncertain. This CDR3 spans 13 amino acids. The V end was cut by 3 bases, the J end by 4 bases, with 7 bases between. CDR1 is MNHNS, CDR2 SASEGT, per germline. The CDR3 protein is CASSDTGGNTIYF. CDR3 coding DNA: TGTGCCAGCAGTGACACCGGAGGAAACACCATATATTTT.